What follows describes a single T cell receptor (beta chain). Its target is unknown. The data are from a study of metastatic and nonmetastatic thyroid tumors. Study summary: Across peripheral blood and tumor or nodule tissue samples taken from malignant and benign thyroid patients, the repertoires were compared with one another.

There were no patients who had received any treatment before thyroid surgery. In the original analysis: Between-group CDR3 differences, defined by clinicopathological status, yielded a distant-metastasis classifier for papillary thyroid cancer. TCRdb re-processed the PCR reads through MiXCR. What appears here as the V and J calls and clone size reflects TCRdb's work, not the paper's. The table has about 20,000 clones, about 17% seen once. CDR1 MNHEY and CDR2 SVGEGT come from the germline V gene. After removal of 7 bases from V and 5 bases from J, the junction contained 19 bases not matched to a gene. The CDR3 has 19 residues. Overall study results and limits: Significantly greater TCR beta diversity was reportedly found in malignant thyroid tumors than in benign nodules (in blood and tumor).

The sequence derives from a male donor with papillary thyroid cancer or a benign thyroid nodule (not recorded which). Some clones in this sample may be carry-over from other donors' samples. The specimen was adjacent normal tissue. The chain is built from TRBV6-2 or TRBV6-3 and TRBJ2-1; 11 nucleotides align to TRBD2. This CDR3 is CASTPGLGLAALGDNEQFF. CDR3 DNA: TGTGCCAGCACCCCCGGGTTGGGACTAGCGGCCCTCGGGGACAATGAGCAGTTCTTC.